Each of the 2 T cell receptor beta chains below was sequenced from the same sample in a study of cytomegalovirus exposure and HLA in healthy donors. The PCR contained 60 Vbeta and 13 Jbeta primers. Libraries were prepared by immunoSEQ multiplex PCR; TCRdb keeps only in-frame clonotypes and omits some of them. The table shows more than 90,000 clones, with approximately 80% occurring only once. Sequenced material: PBMCs. These receptors were obtained from a man aged 50 to 60 in good health and CMV-seropositive.

The V and J genes are TRBV28 and TRBJ1-3; D might be TRBD1 (5 bases). The V gene lost 5 bases and the J gene lost 0 bases, with 17 bases spanning the gap. The CDR3 sequence is 17 residues long. In germline, CDR1 is MDHEN, CDR2 SYDVKM. The CDR3 DNA follows: TGTGCCAGCAGTCCTGGGGGGTCACGACTCTCTGGAAACACCATATATTTT. Its protein product is CASSPGGSRLSGNTIYF.

V gene TRBV11-3 combines with J gene TRBJ2-3; a weak D match, TRBD1 (5 bases). The CDR3 has 15 amino acids. Trimming took off 4 bases at V and 1 base at J, with 12 bases between the two ends. The germline V gene has CDR1 SGHNT and CDR2 YENEEA. The CDR3 is CASSSQGVGTDTQYF. The DNA of the CDR3 is TGTGCCAGCAGCTCCCAGGGTGTGGGCACAGATACGCAGTATTTT.